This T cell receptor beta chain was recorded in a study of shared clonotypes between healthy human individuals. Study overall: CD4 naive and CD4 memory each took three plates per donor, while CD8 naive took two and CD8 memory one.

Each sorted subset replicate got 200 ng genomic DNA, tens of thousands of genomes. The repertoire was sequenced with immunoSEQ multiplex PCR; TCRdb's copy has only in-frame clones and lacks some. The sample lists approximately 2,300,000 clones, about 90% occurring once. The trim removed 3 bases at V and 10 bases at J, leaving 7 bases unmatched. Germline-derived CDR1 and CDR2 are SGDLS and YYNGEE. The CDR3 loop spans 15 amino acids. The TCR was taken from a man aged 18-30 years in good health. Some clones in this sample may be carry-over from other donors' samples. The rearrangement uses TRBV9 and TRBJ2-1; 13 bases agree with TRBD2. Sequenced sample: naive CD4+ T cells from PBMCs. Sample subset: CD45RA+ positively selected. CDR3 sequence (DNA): TGTGCCAGCAGCGCACTAGCGGGAGGGGAGGGGGAGCAGTTCTTC. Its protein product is CASSALAGGEGEQFF.